A single sample gave rise to the 20 T cell receptor beta chains below, sequenced in a study of blood T cell repertoires in COVID-19. This table comes from immunoSEQ multiplex PCR, and its TCRdb copy is limited to in-frame clones, with some not included. The sample comprises around 300,000 clones, 89% of which are singletons, and about 1.7% rests with the top ten. The specimen sequenced was PBMCs or T cells enriched from blood (not recorded which). The source of these receptors is a woman aged 40 to 55 who had recovered from COVID-19.

In this sample, this clone turned up a few times. The V call is TRBV20-1, the J call TRBJ2-2, with 10 bases fitting TRBD2. Trimming cost V 3 bases and J 4 bases; bases outside gene matches: 11. Germline V gene sequence: CDR1 DFQATT, CDR2 SNEGSKA (reference sequence). The length of the CDR3 is 17 residues. CDR3 bases: TGCAGTGCTAGTAGCCCTCCTAGCGGGGGAGGCACCGGGGAGCTGTTTTTT. This encodes CSASSPPSGGGTGELFF.

This chain links TRBV9 with TRBJ1-1, with 7 bases fitting TRBD1. This CDR3 comprises 14 residues. Per the germline V gene, CDR1 is SGDLS and CDR2 is YYNGEE. V shed 4 bases and J 0 bases; nucleotides not matched to a gene: 3. DNA of the CDR3: TGTGCCAGCAGCAGAGGGGGCATGAACACTGAAGCTTTCTTT. Translating gives CASSRGGMNTEAFF.

V is TRBV6-1 and J is TRBJ1-2, with a tentative D call TRBD1 (5 bases). CDR1 is MNHNS, CDR2 SASEGT, per germline. V dropped 2 bases and J dropped 4 bases, with 14 bases sitting between them. The CDR3 consists of 15 residues. The CDR3 DNA reads TGTGCCAGCAGTGAATTCTGGGGCAGGAGCTATGGCTACACCTTC. Translating it yields CASSEFWGRSYGYTF.

This rearrangement joins TRBV2 to TRBJ2-5, with 10 positions matching TRBD2. Per the germline V gene, CDR1 is SNHLY and CDR2 is FYNNEI. The J segment lost 4 bases and the V segment lost 8 bases, leaving 7 bases of the junction unmatched. CDR3 length: 14 amino acids. CDR3 DNA sequence: TGTGCCAGCGTCCAGCGGGAGGGCCGAGAGACCCAGTACTTC. Translation: CASVQREGRETQYF.

The CDR3 spells CASSRGTGYYEQYF. In DNA form, the CDR3 reads TGTGCCAGCAGCAGAGGGACAGGATATTACGAGCAGTACTTC. The chain uses TRBV7-6 and TRBJ2-7, with 8 bases identical to TRBD1. Germline-derived CDR1 and CDR2 are SGHVS and FNYEAQ. With 5 bases clipped from V and 4 bases from J, the junction kept 7 bases outside the gene matches. This CDR3 is 14 amino acids long.

This clone appeared a single time. The V and J genes are TRBV28 and TRBJ1-4; D possibly corresponds to TRBD1 (5 bases). This CDR3 is 18 amino acids long. The germline V and J ends were trimmed by 4 bases and 2 bases, with 20 bases remaining between them. The germline CDR1 and CDR2 sequences are MDHEN and SYDVKM. The CDR3, as DNA: TGTGCCAGCAGTTCCCCGGCAGGGCAGGCCTCGACTAATGAAAAACTGTTTTTT. Protein sequence: CASSSPAGQASTNEKLFF. Variable domain in full (rest from reference TRBV28 and TRBJ1-4): DVKVTQSSRYLVKRTGEKVFLECVQDMDHENMFWYRQDPGLGLRLIYFSYDVKMKEKGDIPEGYSVSREKKERFSLILESASTNQTSMYLCASSSPAGQASTNEKLFFGSGTQLSVL.

The J gene is TRBJ2-2, the V gene TRBV5-1; TRBD2 matches at 11 bases. The CDR3 is 15 amino acids. Germline V lookup: CDR1 SGHRS, CDR2 YFSETQ. J lost 4 bases, V lost 4 bases, and 3 bases had no gene match. CDR3 residues: CASSMTSGITGELFF. In nucleotides, the CDR3 is TGCGCCAGCAGCATGACTAGCGGGATCACCGGGGAGCTGTTTTTT.

This clone was detected only once. V and J are TRBV4-1 and TRBJ2-1; 8 bases are a match to TRBD2. Unmatched junction bases numbered 5, after V lost 1 base and J lost 15 bases. CDR1 is MGHRA and CDR2 is YSYEKL in the germline V gene. This CDR3 comprises 12 residues. The CDR3 DNA sequence: TGCGCCAGCAGCCAAGCGGAGCGGGGGCCGTTCTTC. Its protein product is CASSQAERGPFF.

The rearrangement joins TRBV4-1 to TRBJ1-5; 8 bases agree with TRBD1. This CDR3 contains 17 residues. The V gene's germline CDR1 is MGHRA and CDR2 YSYEKL. V shed 1 base, J shed 11 bases, and the junction held 16 bases outside the gene matches. CDR3 DNA: TGCGCCAGCAGCCAAGCGCAAACCGGGACAGGTCATTTATCCCAGCATTTT. Translating gives CASSQAQTGTGHLSQHF.

With respect to this clone: The sample contains more than one DNA sequence encoding this CDR3. The CDR3 DNA reads TGCAGCGTTGGACAGGGTGGGAACACTGAAGCTTTCTTT. Translating it yields CSVGQGGNTEAFF. The rearrangement joins TRBV29-1 to TRBJ1-1; 7 bases match TRBD1. Looked up from germline, CDR1 is SQVTM and CDR2 is ANQGSEA. The CDR3 is 13 amino acids. V gave up 4 bases and J gave up 1 base; unmatched junction bases: 3.

The rearrangement uses TRBV2 and TRBJ2-1, with a tentative D call TRBD2 (7 bases). Trimming cost V 3 bases and J 9 bases, with 15 bases left between them. The CDR3 sequence is 14 residues long. Per the germline V gene, CDR1 is SNHLY and CDR2 is FYNNEI. The CDR3 nucleotides are TGTGCCAGCAGTGACTTTAACAGGGAGGGTGAGCAGTTCTTC. Translation gives CASSDFNREGEQFF.

This sequence joins TRBV7-9 and TRBJ2-5; tentatively, D is TRBD1 (6 bases). Germline V CDR1 and CDR2: SEHNR, FQNEAQ (reference sequence). The CDR3 loop spans 15 amino acids. V lost 1 base and J lost 10, with 19 bases in between. The CDR3 loop is CASSLDRARGYVQYF. The CDR3 nucleotides read TGTGCCAGCAGCTTAGATAGGGCCAGGGGATATGTCCAGTACTTC.

The table lists this clone with a count of one. This rearrangement joins TRBV4-1 to TRBJ2-7, with TRBD1 matching over 9 bases. After removal of 1 base from V and 8 bases from J, the junction contained 12 bases not matched to a gene. The CDR3 has 16 amino acids. CDR1 and CDR2 from the germline V gene are MGHRA and YSYEKL. CDR3 protein: CASSQGMNRDREKQYF. The CDR3 nucleotides read TGCGCCAGCAGCCAAGGAATGAACCGGGACAGGGAAAAGCAGTACTTC.

The genes are TRBV30 and TRBJ1-4; a weak D match, TRBD1 (6 bases). V was shortened by 7 bases and J by 7 bases, with 16 bases between the two germline ends. CDR3 size: 13 residues. Germline CDR1 and CDR2: GTSNPN and SVGIG (reference sequence). CDR3 nucleotides: TGTGCCTTAGGGCACAGGGCGGGTGAAAAACTGTTTTTT. This codes for CALGHRAGEKLFF.

The rearrangement links TRBV3-1 (or the pseudogene TRBV3-2) to TRBJ2-1; TRBD2 agrees at 9 bases. With V trimmed by 4 bases and J by 7 bases, 14 bases remained unmatched. The CDR3 is 17 residues long. Germline CDR1 LGHDT, CDR2 YNNKEL (reference sequence). Written as DNA, the CDR3 is TGTGCCAGCAGCCGGACGGTGGCGGGGGGGCTCAGGAATGAGCAGTTCTTC. It translates to CASSRTVAGGLRNEQFF.

V gene TRBV11-2 combines with J gene TRBJ2-7, with 14 bases matching TRBD2. The CDR3 is 15 amino acids. CDR1 and CDR2 (germline): SGHAT, FQNNGV. V gave up 4 bases and J gave up 7 bases; unmatched junction bases: 6. CDR3 nucleotide sequence: TGTGCCAGCAGCTCCGGACTAGCGGGAGGAGTGGAGCAGTACTTC. Amino acid sequence: CASSSGLAGGVEQYF.

The chain employs TRBV9 and TRBJ1-2; TRBD1 is a possible D gene (6 bases). Germline CDR1 is SGDLS and CDR2 is YYNGEE. The CDR3 sequence is 13 residues long. The germline V and J ends were trimmed by 6 bases and 4 bases, with 13 bases remaining between them. CDR3 in DNA: TGTGCCAGCACCTCGGGGGGGGCCTATGGCTACACCTTC. The encoded protein is CASTSGGAYGYTF.

This clone was recorded only once. V gene TRBV5-6 combines with J gene TRBJ1-5; the D is unclear. The CDR3 has 12 residues. Trimming stripped 4 bases from V and 7 bases from J, with 9 bases between. Looked up from germline, CDR1 is SGHDT and CDR2 is YYEEEE. The CDR3 here is CASSVLSQPQHF. Written as DNA, the CDR3 is TGTGCCAGCAGCGTACTCTCACAGCCCCAGCATTTT.

The chain combines TRBV4-3 with TRBJ2-1; TRBD1 matches at 7 bases. Germline V gene sequence: CDR1 LGHNA, CDR2 YSLEER. This CDR3 comprises 17 residues. After removal of 1 base from V and 4 bases from J, the junction contained 10 bases not matched to a gene. CDR3 DNA sequence: TGCGCCAGCAGCCAAGCCTTCAACAGGGGCGCGTACAATGAGCAGTTCTTC. Translation gives CASSQAFNRGAYNEQFF.

The rearrangement links TRBV6-5 to TRBJ2-3; TRBD2 is a possible D gene (6 bases). Germline V gene data show CDR1 as MNHEY and CDR2 as SVGAGI. V was clipped by 3 bases and J by 1 base, with 8 bases between them. The CDR3 is 14 residues long. CDR3 in DNA: TGTGCCAGCAGTTATCTAGCGCGCACAGATACGCAGTATTTT. Translation gives CASSYLARTDTQYF.